The entry that follows covers one TCR beta chain sequence. The antigen remains unidentified. This sample was taken from a study of cytomegalovirus exposure and HLA in healthy donors. Turning to the study itself: A later analysis reported the 90 to 150 validation repertoires used the same platform as the roughly 670 first-cohort repertoires.

Study-level findings and limits: In vitro testing confirmed a few CMV-associated chains as specific for CMV antigens.

Per germline, CDR1 MDHEN and CDR2 SYDVKM. J gave up 8 bases and V 6 bases, and 12 bases lay outside the gene matches. This CDR3 contains 15 residues. This table comes from immunoSEQ multiplex PCR, and its TCRdb copy is limited to in-frame clones, with some not included. The repertoire holds roughly 100,000 clones, with around 87% as singletons. Sequenced sample: PBMCs. The V gene is TRBV28, the J gene TRBJ1-4, with TRBD1 identical over 7 bases. This receptor was identified in a woman between 18 and 30 years old in good health and CMV-seropositive. DNA of the CDR3: TGTGCCAGCAGCATCGGTAGGGGGCTTGGAGAAAAACTGTTTTTT. Encoded protein: CASSIGRGLGEKLFF. Complete variable domain (other parts from reference TRBV28 and TRBJ1-4): DVKVTQSSRYLVKRTGEKVFLECVQDMDHENMFWYRQDPGLGLRLIYFSYDVKMKEKGDIPEGYSVSREKKERFSLILESASTNQTSMYLCASSIGRGLGEKLFFGSGTQLSVL.